The rows below give T cell receptor beta chains drawn from one sample of a study of T cell changes during pregnancy in multiple sclerosis. Libraries were prepared by immunoSEQ multiplex PCR; TCRdb keeps only in-frame clonotypes and omits some of them. The repertoire includes some 50,000 clones, 80% to 95% of them detected once, and more than 0.85% sits in the top ten. The sequencing used peripheral blood, collected after pregnancy. These receptors originate from a female donor with multiple sclerosis, enrolled in a pregnancy study. Both conserved end residues are part of each CDR3. A D gene is named only where the DNA matches it firmly. Size values are once, few and many counts, or a class for expanded clones, and some rows have none.

V gene	clone size	D gene	J gene	CDR3 DNA	CDR3 protein
TRBV10-3	.	.	TRBJ2-2	TGTGCCATCAGTTCCCATTCCGGGGAGCTGTTTTTT	CAISSHSGELFF
TRBV27	.	.	TRBJ1-5	TGTGCCAGCAGTTTGTTGCCCGGTATTCAGCCCCAGCATTTT	CASSLLPGIQPQHF
TRBV9	.	TRBD2	TRBJ2-3	TGTGCCAGCAGCGTAGGGGAAACTAGCGGAACAGACACAGATACGCAGTATTTT	CASSVGETSGTDTDTQYF
TRBV9	.	.	TRBJ1-1	TGTGCCAGCAGCGTAGGGACTGATCGGAGGTACACTGAAGCTTTCTTT	CASSVGTDRRYTEAFF
TRBV18	.	.	TRBJ2-1	TGTGCCAGCTCACGAGGCGTCGGCCACAATGAGCAGTTCTTC	CASSRGVGHNEQFF
TRBV5-4	.	.	TRBJ1-1	TGTGCCAGCAGCCACAGCCCGCAACTTGAAGCTTTCTTT	CASSHSPQLEAFF
TRBV5-1	.	.	TRBJ1-3	TGCGCCAGCAGCTCGGGCGGGTCTGGAAACACCATATATTTT	CASSSGGSGNTIYF
TRBV7-6	.	TRBD1	TRBJ1-6	TGTGCCAGCAGCTTAGCCCTACAGGGGGCGCGGTCACCCCTCCACTTT	CASSLALQGARSPLHF
TRBV7-9	.	TRBD1	TRBJ2-7	TGTGCCAGCAGCTTGGACAGGGGTTACGAGCAGTACTTC	CASSLDRGYEQYF
TRBV7-3	.	TRBD1	TRBJ2-2	TGTGCCAGCAGTTACACCCGAGGGGACAGGGGTAACCCCCTCACCGGGGAGCTGTTTTTT	CASSYTRGDRGNPLTGELFF
TRBV7-2	once	.	TRBJ1-1	TGTGCCAGCAGCTTAGGCACGGTTGAAGCTTTCTTT	CASSLGTVEAFF
TRBV7-6	.	TRBD2	TRBJ2-1	TGTGCCAGCAGCTTAGCGGGACTAGCGGGGGTAGGTGAGCAGTTCTTC	CASSLAGLAGVGEQFF
TRBV2	.	TRBD1	TRBJ1-1	TGTGCCAGCAGGGAGACAGGGGTATACACTGAAGCTTTCTTT	CASRETGVYTEAFF
TRBV7-9	.	TRBD1	TRBJ2-2	TGTGCCAGCAGCTTACTCGGACAGGTAAACACCGGGGAGCTGTTTTTT	CASSLLGQVNTGELFF
TRBV10-3	.	TRBD1	TRBJ1-4	TGTGCCATCAGTGAGGGGACAGGGCGACTGTTTTTT	CAISEGTGRLFF
TRBV7-9	.	.	TRBJ2-6	TGTGCCAGCAGTTCGAGCGGTGGCGGGGCCAACGTCCTGACTTTC	CASSSSGGGANVLTF
TRBV6-5	.	TRBD1	TRBJ1-6	TGTGCCAGCAGTGCAGGGGGCGTCCTCAATTCACCCCTCCACTTT	CASSAGGVLNSPLHF
TRBV7-9	.	.	TRBJ2-6	TGTGCCAGCCCTAGATATACGGGGGCTGGGGCCAACGTCCTGACTTTC	CASPRYTGAGANVLTF
TRBV27	.	.	TRBJ1-2	TGTGCCAGCAGTCGAGGGTATGGCTATGGCTACACCTTC	CASSRGYGYGYTF
TRBV9	.	TRBD1	TRBJ2-2	TGTGCCAGCAGCGTAGTCTCCGGGACAGGGAACACCGGGGAGCTGTTTTTT	CASSVVSGTGNTGELFF
TRBV14	.	.	TRBJ2-7	TGTGCCAGCAGCCCTAACACAGGGCCCATGAACGAGCAGTACTTC	CASSPNTGPMNEQYF
TRBV13	few	TRBD1	TRBJ1-5	TGTGCCAGCAGCCGACAGGGGATTAGCAATCAGCCCCAGCATTTT	CASSRQGISNQPQHF
TRBV20-1	few	.	TRBJ2-2	TGCAGTGCTAGACCGACCGGGGAGCTGTTTTTT	CSARPTGELFF
TRBV9	.	TRBD1	TRBJ2-5	TGTGCCAGCAGCGTAGGGGGACAGGTCCTTAAAGAGACCCAGTACTTC	CASSVGGQVLKETQYF
TRBV25-1	.	TRBD1	TRBJ1-1	TGTGCAACGCTCGGGACAGGGGGCCGTGAAGCTTTCTTT	CATLGTGGREAFF
TRBV29-1	.	.	TRBJ2-7	TGCAGCGTAGTAAACAGGGCTAGATCCTACGAGCAGTACTTC	CSVVNRARSYEQYF
TRBV7-8	.	.	TRBJ1-5	TGTGCCAGCAGCTTAGATCAGGGACTAGGCTGGAGCCAGCCCCAGCATTTT	CASSLDQGLGWSQPQHF
TRBV10-3	.	.	TRBJ2-7	TGTGCCATCAGCCGGGAACAGTCGGCCTACGAGCAGTACTTC	CAISREQSAYEQYF
TRBV18	.	.	TRBJ2-3	TGTGCCAGCTCACCACCGAGCGCGACTAGCACAGATACGCAGTATTTT	CASSPPSATSTDTQYF
TRBV9	.	TRBD1	TRBJ2-2	TGTGCCAGCAGCGGTGCCGGGACAGCTCTTAACACCGGGGAGCTGTTTTTT	CASSGAGTALNTGELFF
TRBV27	.	TRBD1	TRBJ1-2	TGTGCCAGCAGCCGGGACAGGGCCCCCTGGGATGGCTACACCTTC	CASSRDRAPWDGYTF
TRBV5-4	.	TRBD1	TRBJ1-1	TGTGCCAGCAGCCTTCGGACAGGAATGAACACTGAAGCTTTCTTT	CASSLRTGMNTEAFF
TRBV18	.	.	TRBJ1-2	TGTGCCAGCTCAAGTAATCCCCCGCAGACTAACTATGGCTACACCTTC	CASSSNPPQTNYGYTF
TRBV27	.	.	TRBJ2-5	TGTGCCAGCAGCCCACGGGGGAAAGAGACCCAGTACTTC	CASSPRGKETQYF
TRBV14	.	TRBD2	TRBJ2-7	TGTGCCAGCAGCTTCGGGGGGAGTTCCTACGAGCAGTACTTC	CASSFGGSSYEQYF
TRBV7-2	.	TRBD1	TRBJ2-4	TGTGCCAGCACCTCATTTGCCGGGACAGGCGGGAACATTCAGTACTTC	CASTSFAGTGGNIQYF
TRBV7-9	.	.	TRBJ1-1	TGTGCCAGCAGCTTAAACAACATGAACACTGAAGCTTTCTTT	CASSLNNMNTEAFF
TRBV7-6	.	TRBD1	TRBJ2-1	TGTGCCAGCAGCTTGGGGTTACAGGGGGCGCGGAAAAATGAGCAGTTCTTC	CASSLGLQGARKNEQFF
TRBV18	.	.	TRBJ1-1	TGTGCCAGCTCCCCCCTCGGGGGGCAGACTGAAGCTTTCTTT	CASSPLGGQTEAFF
TRBV4-2	.	.	TRBJ2-7	TGTGCCAGCAGCCAAGAACCGACAGCAGGTGTTTACGAGCAGTACTTC	CASSQEPTAGVYEQYF
TRBV27	once	TRBD1	TRBJ1-2	TGTGCCAGCAGTTTCCTTACAGGGGGCTACTATGGCTACACCTTC	CASSFLTGGYYGYTF
TRBV7-2	.	TRBD2	TRBJ2-7	TGTGCCAGCAGCTCCGGACTAGCGGGGGGGCGGATGTACTTC	CASSSGLAGGRMYF
TRBV6-4	.	TRBD2	TRBJ2-3	TGTGCCAGCAGTGACTCGAGGTCGTCGGGGGGAACAGATACGCAGTATTTT	CASSDSRSSGGTDTQYF
TRBV7-2	.	.	TRBJ2-7	TGTGCCAGCAGCAAGACCTTTTTCGAGGGGGCCTACGAGCAGTACTTC	CASSKTFFEGAYEQYF
TRBV6-1	.	.	TRBJ1-2	TGTGCCAGCAGACCGGGACTAGGGTTCCATGGCTACACCTTC	CASRPGLGFHGYTF
TRBV2	.	.	TRBJ1-4	TGTGCCAGCAGGGCGGGACTGAATAATGAAAAACTGTTTTTT	CASRAGLNNEKLFF
TRBV7-9	.	.	TRBJ1-2	TGTGCCAGCAGCCTACAGGGCCCCTATGGCTACACCTTC	CASSLQGPYGYTF
TRBV6-1	.	TRBD2	TRBJ2-3	TGTGCCAGCAGTGGACTAGCGGGGGGGCCAGATACGCAGTATTTT	CASSGLAGGPDTQYF
TRBV5-1	.	TRBD1	TRBJ1-1	TGCGCCAGCACCTGGGACAGGGGGAACACTGAAGCTTTCTTT	CASTWDRGNTEAFF
TRBV2	.	TRBD1	TRBJ1-5	TGTGCCAGCAGGGGGGACAGTATCCAGCCCCAGCATTTT	CASRGDSIQPQHF
TRBV7-8	.	.	TRBJ2-3	TGTGCCAGCAGAGGACTATTCACAGATACGCAGTATTTT	CASRGLFTDTQYF
TRBV6-6	.	TRBD2	TRBJ2-5	TGTGCCAGCAGTTACCCACCCCGGGGGGGGGAGACCCAGTACTTC	CASSYPPRGGETQYF
TRBV5-5	.	TRBD1	TRBJ1-5	TGTGCCAGCAGCTTGCCGGGACAGGGAAATCAGCCCCAGCATTTT	CASSLPGQGNQPQHF
TRBV25-1	.	.	TRBJ1-5	TGTGCCAGCACAGGTAATAGCAATCAGCCCCAGCATTTT	CASTGNSNQPQHF
TRBV5-1	.	TRBD2	TRBJ2-5	TGCGCCAGCAGGACCGGGACTAGCGGGGTAGGATTGGAGACCCAGTACTTC	CASRTGTSGVGLETQYF
TRBV30	once	TRBD1	TRBJ1-5	TGTGCCTGGAGCTCTTGGGACAGGGGGGGGAATCAGCCCCAGCATTTT	CAWSSWDRGGNQPQHF
TRBV6-5	.	TRBD1	TRBJ1-1	TGTGCCAGCAGGGGACAGGGGCAGAAGAACACTGAAGCTTTCTTT	CASRGQGQKNTEAFF
TRBV6-5	.	.	TRBJ1-1	TGTGCCAGCAGTTACTCGCACACACCTAACACTGAAGCTTTCTTT	CASSYSHTPNTEAFF